This T cell receptor beta chain was sequenced for a study of T cells in Graves' hyperthyroidism and ophthalmopathy. Study-wide background: Peripheral blood specimens were obtained at initial diagnosis, prior to any treatment.

From RNA transcripts, TCR beta CDR3 regions were amplified. A first-round RT-PCR of the TCR CDR3 used the HTBI primer set. In TCRdb, the multiplex PCR reads were re-called with MiXCR into one record per CDR3 protein. This table has about 640,000 distinct CDR3 sequences, under 25% appearing once. V was pared by 2 bases and J by 3 bases, with 8 bases of the junction left unmatched. Germline CDR1 and CDR2: SGHRS and YFSETQ. This CDR3 region has 15 residues. The table lists this clonotype with a few counts. Its antigen is unidentified. General study points: The authors' 13 V-J model separated ophthalmopathy from stable hyperthyroidism. Blood held most thyroid clonotypes expanded above 0.001 frequency.

Exclusions: uncontrolled infection, other autoimmune disease, pregnancy, lactation. The gene calls are TRBV5-1 and TRBJ2-7, with TRBD2 matching over 7 bases. This sequence originates from a man aged 25-45 years with Graves' ophthalmopathy. The sample taken for sequencing was blood. The DNA of the CDR3 is TGCGCCAGCAGCTTAATTGGCGGGAGTGTCTACGAGCAGTACTTC. This sequence encodes CASSLIGGSVYEQYF.